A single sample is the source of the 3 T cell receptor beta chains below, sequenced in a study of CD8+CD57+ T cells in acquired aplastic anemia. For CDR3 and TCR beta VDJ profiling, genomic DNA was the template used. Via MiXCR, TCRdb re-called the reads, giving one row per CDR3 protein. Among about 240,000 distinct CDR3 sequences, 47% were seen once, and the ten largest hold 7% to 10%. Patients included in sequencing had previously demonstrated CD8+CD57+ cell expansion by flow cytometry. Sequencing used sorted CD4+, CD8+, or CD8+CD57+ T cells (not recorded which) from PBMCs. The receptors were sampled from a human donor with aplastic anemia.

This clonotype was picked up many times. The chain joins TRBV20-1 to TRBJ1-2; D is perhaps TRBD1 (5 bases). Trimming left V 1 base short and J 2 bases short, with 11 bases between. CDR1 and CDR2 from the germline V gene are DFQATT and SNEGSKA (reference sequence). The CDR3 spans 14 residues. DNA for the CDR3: TGCAGTGCTAGAGCCCCAGACAGCAACTATGGCTACACCTTC. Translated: CSARAPDSNYGYTF.

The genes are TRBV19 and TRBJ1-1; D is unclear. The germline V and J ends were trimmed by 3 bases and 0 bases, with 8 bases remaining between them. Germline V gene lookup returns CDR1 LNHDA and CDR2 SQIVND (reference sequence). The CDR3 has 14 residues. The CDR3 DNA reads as TGTGCCAGTAGTATTGGTGAGGTGAACACTGAAGCTTTCTTT. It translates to CASSIGEVNTEAFF.

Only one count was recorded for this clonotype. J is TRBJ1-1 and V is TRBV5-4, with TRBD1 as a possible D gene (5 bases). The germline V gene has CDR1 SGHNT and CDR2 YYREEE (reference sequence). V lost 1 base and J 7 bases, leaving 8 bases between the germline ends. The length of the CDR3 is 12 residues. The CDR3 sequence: CASSLMGVEAFF. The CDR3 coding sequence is TGTGCCAGCAGCTTGATGGGGGTTGAAGCTTTCTTT.